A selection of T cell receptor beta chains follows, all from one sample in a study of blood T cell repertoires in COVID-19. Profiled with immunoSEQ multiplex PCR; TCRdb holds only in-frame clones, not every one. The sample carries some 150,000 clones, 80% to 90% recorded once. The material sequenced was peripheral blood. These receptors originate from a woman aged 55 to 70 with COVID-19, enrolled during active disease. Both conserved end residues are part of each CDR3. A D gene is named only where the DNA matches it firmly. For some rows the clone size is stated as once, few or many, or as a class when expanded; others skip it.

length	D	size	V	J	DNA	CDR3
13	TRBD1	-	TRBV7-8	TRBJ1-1	TGTGCCAGCAGCTTCCTACAGGGGGTTGAAGCTTTCTTT	CASSFLQGVEAFF
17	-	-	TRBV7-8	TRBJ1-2	TGTGCCAGCAGCTTAGAGGGTCGAGGGTTCACTAACTATGGCTACACCTTC	CASSLEGRGFTNYGYTF
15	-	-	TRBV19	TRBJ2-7	TGTGCCAGTAGTATCAAGGCGCGGCCAACTTACGAGCAGTACTTC	CASSIKARPTYEQYF
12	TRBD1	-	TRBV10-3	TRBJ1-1	TGTGCCATCGCCCAGGGGGCGACTGAAGCTTTCTTT	CAIAQGATEAFF
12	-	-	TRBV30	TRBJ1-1	TGTGCCTGGAGTGTTCACCGGGGTGAAGCTTTCTTT	CAWSVHRGEAFF
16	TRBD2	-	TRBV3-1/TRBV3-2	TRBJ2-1	TGTGCCAGCAGCCAAGGGGGCGGGGGAAGGGAGAATGAGCAGTTCTTC	CASSQGGGGRENEQFF
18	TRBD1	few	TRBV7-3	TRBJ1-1	TGTGCCAGCAGCTTAAGGGGGACAGGGGACCCTTTGCGGACTGAAGCTTTCTTT	CASSLRGTGDPLRTEAFF
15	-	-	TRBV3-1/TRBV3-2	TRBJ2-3	TGTGCCAGCAGCCCGACGGGGACTAGCACAGATACGCAGTATTTT	CASSPTGTSTDTQYF
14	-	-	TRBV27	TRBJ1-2	TGTGCCAGCAGGCGGACAGCCCAAAGGTATGGCTACACCTTC	CASRRTAQRYGYTF
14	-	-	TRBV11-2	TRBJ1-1	TGTGCCAGCAGTTTCCCGGGACAGAACACTGAAGCTTTCTTT	CASSFPGQNTEAFF
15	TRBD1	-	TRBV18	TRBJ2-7	TGTGCCAGCTCAGCAGGGGGCGCCTACTCCTACGAGCAGTACTTC	CASSAGGAYSYEQYF
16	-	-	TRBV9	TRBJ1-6	TGTGCCAGCAGCGTAGGTCCAAGGGGCTGGAATTCACCCCTCCACTTT	CASSVGPRGWNSPLHF
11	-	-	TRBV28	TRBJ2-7	TGTGCCAGCAGTTTTAGAGCCGAGCAGTACTTC	CASSFRAEQYF
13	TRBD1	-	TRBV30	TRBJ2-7	TGTGCCTGGCGGGCAGGGGGCCGTTGGGAGCAGTACTTC	CAWRAGGRWEQYF
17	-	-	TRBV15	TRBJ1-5	TGTGCCACCAGCAGAGTCGGGGAGGCCTTAGGGAATCAGCCCCAGCATTTT	CATSRVGEALGNQPQHF
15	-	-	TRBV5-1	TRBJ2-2	TGCGCCAGCAGGTCAGCACTAGCAGGTGGCGGGGAGCTGTTTTTT	CASRSALAGGGELFF
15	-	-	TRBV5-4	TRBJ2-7	TGTGCCAGCAGCTTGGTGGGGGCCCAATCCTACGAGCAGTACTTC	CASSLVGAQSYEQYF
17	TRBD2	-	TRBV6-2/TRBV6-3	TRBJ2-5	TGTGCCAGCAGTTACTCAGTCTGGGGGGGGGACCAAGAGACCCAGTACTTC	CASSYSVWGGDQETQYF
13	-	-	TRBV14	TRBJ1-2	TGTGCCAGCAGCCAAGGTTCCATCTATGGCTACACCTTC	CASSQGSIYGYTF
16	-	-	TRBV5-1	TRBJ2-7	TGCGCCAGCAGCCCTCCGGACAGAAAAGGCTCCTACGAGCAGTACTTC	CASSPPDRKGSYEQYF
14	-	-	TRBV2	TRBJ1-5	TGTGCCAGCAGTGAGGCCGCAGGCAATCAGCCCCAGCATTTT	CASSEAAGNQPQHF
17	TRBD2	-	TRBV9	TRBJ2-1	TGTGCCAGCAGCGTAAAGGAAAGGCCTAGCGGGGGATTGGAGCAGTTCTTC	CASSVKERPSGGLEQFF
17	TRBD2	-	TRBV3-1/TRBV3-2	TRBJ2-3	TGTGCCAGCAGCCAAGATTTTGGCGGGGGACCGCGGGATACGCAGTATTTT	CASSQDFGGGPRDTQYF
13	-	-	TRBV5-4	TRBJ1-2	TGTGCCAGCAGCTTGCCGAGCAGCGGGGGCTACACCTTC	CASSLPSSGGYTF
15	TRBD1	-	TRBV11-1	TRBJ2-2	TGTGCCAGCAGCGAAAGGACAGGGAACACCGGGGAGCTGTTTTTT	CASSERTGNTGELFF
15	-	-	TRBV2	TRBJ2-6	TGTGCCAGCAGTCTCACACCGTCTGGGGCCAACGTCCTGACTTTC	CASSLTPSGANVLTF
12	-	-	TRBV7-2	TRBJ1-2	TGTGCCAGCAGCTTACGGAACTATGGCTACACCTTC	CASSLRNYGYTF
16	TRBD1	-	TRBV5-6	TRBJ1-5	TGTGCCAGCAGCCAACGGGACAGGGGAGGCAATCAGCCCCAGCATTTT	CASSQRDRGGNQPQHF
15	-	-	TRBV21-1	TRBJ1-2	TGTGCCAGCAGCAAAGCGGGACAGGTCCTCTATGGCTACACCTTC	CASSKAGQVLYGYTF
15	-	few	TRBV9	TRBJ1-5	TGTGCCAGCAGCCCAGCGGGGGCACTTAATCAGCCCCAGCATTTT	CASSPAGALNQPQHF
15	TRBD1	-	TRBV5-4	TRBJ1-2	TGTGCCAGCAGCTTGGTAGGGGGCGCGGACTATGGCTACACCTTC	CASSLVGGADYGYTF
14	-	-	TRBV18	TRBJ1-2	TGTGCCAGCTCACCAGGCGACAGGAACTATGGCTACACCTTC	CASSPGDRNYGYTF
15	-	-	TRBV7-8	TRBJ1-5	TGTGCCAGCAGCTTAATCGAGGTGGGCAATCAGCCCCAGCATTTT	CASSLIEVGNQPQHF